A single count supports the clone carrying this TCR beta chain. This record belongs to a study of OX40 agonist ivuxolimab in advanced cancers. Germline V gene data show CDR1 as SGHVS and CDR2 as FQNEAQ. CDR3 length: 16 amino acids. Trimming took 5 bases from V and 5 from J; bases not matched to a gene: 10. Assay used: immunoSEQ multiplex PCR; TCRdb lists only in-frame clones, some missing. This table has 39,000 or so clones, around nine tenths appearing once. The receptor's source is an adult with an advanced solid tumor such as melanoma, head and neck, liver or kidney cancer. The chain carries TRBV7-8 and TRBJ2-1; 9 nucleotides line up with TRBD1. Specimen: CD4+ or CD8+ T cells sorted from blood, collected in a trial of the OX40 agonist ivuxolimab. The CDR3 reads CASSLNRDRVDNEQFF. As DNA, the CDR3 is TGTGCCAGCAGCCTAAACCGGGACAGGGTGGACAATGAGCAGTTCTTC.